This T cell receptor (beta chain) was sequenced during a study of type 1 and type 2 diabetes patients. PCR was run on genomic DNA. The TCR beta CDR3 region was amplified using 30 forward and 13 reverse primers. TCRdb reanalysed the multiplex PCR reads using MiXCR and keeps one entry per CDR3 protein. The repertoire holds under 300,000 distinct CDR3 sequences, with 40% to 50% as singletons. The CDR3 is made up of 14 amino acids. Germline V gene data show CDR1 as MDHEN and CDR2 as SYDVKM. Trimming stripped 1 base from V and 2 bases from J, with 9 bases between. The V gene is TRBV28, the J gene TRBJ2-7, with unresolved D. The receptor comes from a man aged 18 to 29 with type 2 diabetes. The specimen was peripheral blood mononuclear cells (PBMCs). CDR3 DNA: TGTGCCAGCAGTTTATACAGAACAACCTACGAGCAGTACTTC. It specifies CASSLYRTTYEQYF.